Below are 18 T cell receptor beta chains sequenced from a single sample in a study of shared clonotypes between healthy human individuals. The method was immunoSEQ multiplex PCR; TCRdb's version includes in-frame clones alone and lacks a portion of them. The repertoire holds about 2.3 million clones, with 85% to 95% as singletons. The sequencing input was naive CD4+ T cells from PBMCs. Subset defined: CD45RA+ positively selected. These receptors all come from a man aged 18 to 30 in good health. Some clones in this sample may be carry-over from other donors' samples.

CDR3 DNA sequence: TGTGCCAGTAGTATAGTGTCGGGACACAACAATCAGCCCCAGCATTTT. Its protein product is CASSIVSGHNNQPQHF. V gene TRBV19 combines with J gene TRBJ1-5; possibly TRBD1 for D (6 bases). Germline assignment: CDR1 LNHDA and CDR2 SQIVND (reference sequence). Trimming removed 1 base at V and 3 bases at J, with 13 bases between. The CDR3 covers 16 residues.

The genes are TRBV19 and TRBJ1-5; no clear D. V gave up 6 bases and J gave up 0 bases, with 9 bases separating them. The germline gives CDR1 LNHDA, CDR2 SQIVND (reference sequence). This CDR3 has 14 residues. This CDR3 reads CASSDLYSNQPQHF. CDR3 bases: TGTGCCAGTAGCGACCTCTATAGCAATCAGCCCCAGCATTTT. Drawing the rest from reference TRBV19 and TRBJ1-5, the complete variable domain is DGGITQSPKYLFRKEGQNVTLSCEQNLNHDAMYWYRQDPGQGLRLIYYSQIVNDFQKGDIAEGYSVSREKKESFPLTVTSAQKNPTAFYLCASSDLYSNQPQHFGDGTRLSIL.

The chain couples TRBV19 to TRBJ1-5; TRBD1 aligns across 8 bases. The germline CDR1 and CDR2 sequences are LNHDA and SQIVND (reference sequence). Trimming at V came to 5 bases and at J to 2 bases, leaving 8 bases not matched to a gene. This CDR3 comprises 16 residues. The CDR3 DNA follows: TGTGCCAGTAGTCGAGTCCCGGGACAGGGCAATCAGCCCCAGCATTTT. It specifies CASSRVPGQGNQPQHF.

The J gene is TRBJ2-3, the V gene TRBV28; D possibly corresponds to TRBD2 (7 bases). Germline values: CDR1 MDHEN, CDR2 SYDVKM. The CDR3 runs 14 residues. The germline V and J ends were trimmed by 7 bases and 2 bases, with 13 bases remaining between them. CDR3 protein: CASTPGGLTDTQYF. The CDR3 bases are TGTGCCAGCACCCCCGGGGGGCTCACAGATACGCAGTATTTT.

The chain has TRBV6-1 and TRBJ1-6, with D possibly matching TRBD1 (6 bases). The CDR3 totals 17 residues. Trimming left V 1 base short and J 9 bases short, with 19 bases between. Germline values: CDR1 MNHNS, CDR2 SASEGT. CDR3 coding DNA: TGTGCCAGCAGTGAAGACACAGCGAGGGGGAGGGGTTCACCCCTCCACTTT. Translating gives CASSEDTARGRGSPLHF.

The genes are TRBV5-1 and TRBJ2-1; TRBD2 might be the D (6 bases). V was trimmed by 0 bases and J by 8 bases, leaving 15 bases between them. Germline loops: CDR1 SGHRS, CDR2 YFSETQ. The CDR3 has 15 amino acids. CDR3 in amino acids: CASSLGPGATYEQFF. DNA of the CDR3: TGCGCCAGCAGCTTGGGTCCGGGAGCCACGTATGAGCAGTTCTTC.

This chain joins TRBV7-6 and TRBJ2-5; tentative D call: TRBD1 (6 bases). The length of the CDR3 is 14 residues. Germline loops: CDR1 SGHVS, CDR2 FNYEAQ. V lost 3 bases and J 5 bases, leaving 13 bases between the germline ends. The CDR3 spells CASSFKGVGETQYF. The CDR3 bases are TGTGCCAGCAGCTTTAAGGGGGTAGGGGAGACCCAGTACTTC. The full variable domain, with the rest looked up from reference TRBV7-6 and TRBJ2-5, is GAGVSQSPRYKVTKRGQDVALRCDPISGHVSLYWYRQALGQGPEFLTYFNYEAQQDKSGLPNDRFSAERPEGSISTLTIQRTEQRDSAMYRCASSFKGVGETQYFGPGTRLLVL.

The table lists this clone with a count of one. The rearrangement joins TRBV2 to TRBJ2-5, with TRBD1 identical over 7 bases. The V gene's germline CDR1 is SNHLY and CDR2 FYNNEI. V gave up 4 bases and J gave up 5 bases; unmatched junction bases: 7. This CDR3 is built from 14 residues. The CDR3 spells CASSVTGVRETQYF. The CDR3 DNA reads TGTGCCAGCAGTGTAACAGGGGTCAGGGAGACCCAGTACTTC.

In this sample, this clone turned up once. The V gene is TRBV28, the J gene TRBJ1-2; unclear D gene. The germline V gene has CDR1 MDHEN and CDR2 SYDVKM. This CDR3 is built from 15 residues. V was shortened by 4 bases and J by 3 bases, with 15 bases between the two germline ends. CDR3 nucleotide sequence: TGTGCCAGCAGTTCAGCCGCGGGCGCAGACTATGGCTACACCTTC. It codes for CASSSAAGADYGYTF.

The chain uses TRBV28 and TRBJ1-1; D uncertain. V was shortened by 1 base and J by 4 bases, with 10 bases between the two germline ends. The CDR3 spans 14 residues. Germline V gene sequence: CDR1 MDHEN, CDR2 SYDVKM. CDR3 protein: CASSLYRALTEAFF. The CDR3 region has the DNA TGTGCCAGCAGTTTATATCGGGCCCTCACTGAAGCTTTCTTT.

This clone was picked up a small number of times. This chain joins TRBV7-3 and TRBJ1-1; 7 bases match TRBD1. Germline values: CDR1 SGHTA, CDR2 FQGTGA. V gave up 1 base and J gave up 5 bases; unmatched junction bases: 4. The CDR3 spans 14 residues. The CDR3 is CASSLSPTGTEAFF. The CDR3 DNA sequence: TGTGCCAGCAGCTTAAGCCCGACAGGGACTGAAGCTTTCTTT.

This chain uses TRBV29-1 with TRBJ2-3; D perhaps matches TRBD1 (5 bases). This CDR3 is built from 14 residues. The germline CDR1 and CDR2 sequences are SQVTM and ANQGSEA. Trimming shortened V by 3 bases and J by 1 base, and 11 bases separated the two germline ends. The chain's CDR3 is CSVDMGQGTDTQYF. The CDR3 DNA follows: TGCAGCGTTGACATGGGGCAGGGCACAGATACGCAGTATTTT.

J is TRBJ1-2 and V is TRBV6-6, with TRBD1 matching 10 bases. The CDR3 covers 15 residues. Germline CDR1 is MNHNY and CDR2 is SVGAGI (reference sequence). After removal of 7 bases from V and 8 bases from J, the junction contained 13 bases not matched to a gene. Here the CDR3 reads CASKPTGTGAYGYTF. CDR3 in DNA: TGTGCCAGCAAACCGACCGGGACAGGGGCATACGGCTACACCTTC.

V and J are TRBV7-2 and TRBJ2-5, with D possibly being TRBD1 (6 bases). The CDR3 has 16 amino acids. Looked up from germline, CDR1 is SGHTA and CDR2 is FQGNSA. V dropped 5 bases and J dropped 2 bases, with 18 bases sitting between them. CDR3 residues: CASSPGVGVGQETQYF. For the CDR3, the DNA is TGTGCCAGCAGCCCAGGGGTGGGTGTAGGACAAGAGACCCAGTACTTC.

The chain couples TRBV2 to TRBJ2-1; D is undetermined. CDR1 SNHLY and CDR2 FYNNEI come from the germline V gene. The germline V and J ends were trimmed by 3 bases and 9 bases, with 6 bases remaining between them. There are 11 residues in the CDR3. CDR3 region: CASSDFGEQFF. The CDR3, as DNA: TGTGCCAGCAGTGACTTCGGTGAGCAGTTCTTC.

This clone appeared once. The J gene is TRBJ2-3, the V gene TRBV7-2; tentative D call: TRBD2 (5 bases). CDR1 is SGHTA and CDR2 is FQGNSA in the germline V gene. The CDR3 loop spans 13 amino acids. The ends were cut back, 4 bases at V and 5 bases at J, with 10 bases in the middle. The CDR3 loop reads CASSSERVDTQYF. The DNA for the CDR3 is TGTGCCAGCAGCTCCGAGAGGGTAGATACGCAGTATTTT.

Turning to this clone: This sample includes further DNA sequences coding for the same CDR3. The CDR3 DNA is TGTGCCAGCTCACCACTAGGACAGGGTACCGGGGAGCTGTTTTTT. Its translation is CASSPLGQGTGELFF. The V call is TRBV18, the J call TRBJ2-2, with 8 bases fitting TRBD1. CDR3 length: 15 residues. V gave up 1 base and J gave up 5 bases; unmatched junction bases: 3. Germline V gene lookup returns CDR1 KGHSH and CDR2 LQKENI.

The chain joins TRBV30 to TRBJ2-5, with 7 positions matching TRBD2. The end of the DNA fits TRBJ2-7 better, so the J call may be wrong. CDR3 size: 15 residues. CDR1 is GTSNPN and CDR2 is SVGIG in the germline V gene (reference sequence). CDR3 amino acids: CAWSEPSGGTYEQYF. CDR3 DNA sequence: TGTGCCTGGAGTGAGCCTAGCGGAGGGACCTACGAGCAGTACTTC.